A selection of T cell receptor beta chains follows, all from one sample in a study of beta chain features in type 1 diabetes. Sequencing was performed with immunoSEQ multiplex PCR; in TCRdb, only in-frame clones are kept and a portion is missing. The sample carries roughly 150,000 clones, about 63% recorded once. Sample: naive CD4+ T cells from blood. The receptors shown here come from a man in his thirties or forties with type 1 diabetes. CDR3s include the opening cysteine and the closing phenylalanine or tryptophan. The D gene is left open where the match is weak. Clone size is not always given. Where it is, it says once, few, many or a class for expanded clones.

d_gene: -
abundance: -
j_gene: TRBJ1-1
v_gene: TRBV29-1
CDR3nt: TGCAGCGTTGGTGTGGGGGCTGAAGCTTTCTTT
CDR3aa: CSVGVGAEAFF

d_gene: -
abundance: -
j_gene: TRBJ2-1
v_gene: TRBV30
CDR3nt: TGTGCCTGGAGTTTGTACAATGAGCAGTTCTTC
CDR3aa: CAWSLYNEQFF

d_gene: -
abundance: -
j_gene: TRBJ1-5
v_gene: TRBV9
CDR3nt: TGTGCCAGCTCGCCCCACGAGGGTGTTAATCAGCCCCAGCATTTT
CDR3aa: CASSPHEGVNQPQHF

d_gene: TRBD2
abundance: few
j_gene: TRBJ2-1
v_gene: TRBV2
CDR3nt: TGTGCCAGCAGTCCAGGGACTAGCGGATACAATGAGCAGTTCTTC
CDR3aa: CASSPGTSGYNEQFF

d_gene: -
abundance: -
j_gene: TRBJ2-5
v_gene: TRBV7-9
CDR3nt: TGTGCCAGCAGATTCGGGACCGCTGAAGAGACCCAGTACTTC
CDR3aa: CASRFGTAEETQYF

d_gene: -
abundance: -
j_gene: TRBJ1-5
v_gene: TRBV9
CDR3nt: TGTGCCAGCAGCGTAGTCCGCTGGACAATCAAAAATCAGCCCCAGCATTTT
CDR3aa: CASSVVRWTIKNQPQHF

d_gene: TRBD1
abundance: few
j_gene: TRBJ2-7
v_gene: TRBV25-1
CDR3nt: TGTGCCAGCAGTGAAGGGGACAGGTACGAGCAGTACTTC
CDR3aa: CASSEGDRYEQYF

d_gene: -
abundance: -
j_gene: TRBJ2-4
v_gene: TRBV5-1
CDR3nt: TGCGCCAGCAGCTTGGCCGGCCCGGGCCCCAAAAACATTCAGTACTTC
CDR3aa: CASSLAGPGPKNIQYF

d_gene: TRBD1
abundance: -
j_gene: TRBJ1-5
v_gene: TRBV23-1
CDR3nt: TGCGCCAGCAGTCAATCAGGGGGCATCAATCAGCCCCAGCATTTT
CDR3aa: CASSQSGGINQPQHF

d_gene: -
abundance: -
j_gene: TRBJ2-7
v_gene: TRBV9
CDR3nt: TGTGCCAGCAGCGCCGATGCAGACCAAGGCTACGAGCAGTACTTC
CDR3aa: CASSADADQGYEQYF

d_gene: -
abundance: -
j_gene: TRBJ2-4
v_gene: TRBV7-9
CDR3nt: TGTGCCAGCAGCCCCCAGGGGCAAAGGGGGTCCAAAAACATTCAGTACTTC
CDR3aa: CASSPQGQRGSKNIQYF

d_gene: -
abundance: -
j_gene: TRBJ2-5
v_gene: TRBV7-6
CDR3nt: TGTGCCAGCAGCTTAGCGCAAGAGACCCAGTACTTC
CDR3aa: CASSLAQETQYF

d_gene: -
abundance: few
j_gene: TRBJ2-1
v_gene: TRBV7-6
CDR3nt: TGTGCCAGCAGCCAAATCCTCTACAATGAGCAGTTCTTC
CDR3aa: CASSQILYNEQFF

d_gene: TRBD1
abundance: -
j_gene: TRBJ2-5
v_gene: TRBV5-1
CDR3nt: TGCGCCAGCAGCTCTGCGACAGGGAGTGAAGAGACCCAGTACTTC
CDR3aa: CASSSATGSEETQYF

d_gene: TRBD1
abundance: -
j_gene: TRBJ1-3
v_gene: TRBV9
CDR3nt: TGTGCCAGCAGCTCCGTACCGCAGGGGGCTGGAAACACCATATATTTT
CDR3aa: CASSSVPQGAGNTIYF

d_gene: TRBD1
abundance: -
j_gene: TRBJ1-2
v_gene: TRBV9
CDR3nt: TGTGCCAGCAGCGCAACCCGGACAGGCAGCTATGGCTACACCTTC
CDR3aa: CASSATRTGSYGYTF

d_gene: -
abundance: -
j_gene: TRBJ2-2
v_gene: TRBV4-3
CDR3nt: TGCGCCAGCAGTGACACCGGGGAGCTGTTTTTT
CDR3aa: CASSDTGELFF

d_gene: TRBD2
abundance: -
j_gene: TRBJ2-1
v_gene: TRBV4-3
CDR3nt: TGCGCCAGCAGCCAAGAACCAGCGGGGTTTTCCTACAATGAGCAGTTCTTC
CDR3aa: CASSQEPAGFSYNEQFF

d_gene: -
abundance: few
j_gene: TRBJ2-1
v_gene: TRBV20-1
CDR3nt: TGCAGTGCTAGCTTGGGGAATGAGCAGTTCTTC
CDR3aa: CSASLGNEQFF

d_gene: -
abundance: -
j_gene: TRBJ2-7
v_gene: TRBV9
CDR3nt: TGTGCCAGCAGCCCCGGACCCAGGGAGAAAGGCGAGCAGTACTTC
CDR3aa: CASSPGPREKGEQYF

d_gene: -
abundance: -
j_gene: TRBJ2-5
v_gene: TRBV28
CDR3nt: TGTGCCAGCAGCTACAGGGATGCAGAGACCCAGTACTTC
CDR3aa: CASSYRDAETQYF

d_gene: -
abundance: once
j_gene: TRBJ1-3
v_gene: TRBV29-1
CDR3nt: TGCAGCGCCGGACAGCGTGGAAACACCATATATTTT
CDR3aa: CSAGQRGNTIYF

d_gene: -
abundance: -
j_gene: TRBJ2-7
v_gene: TRBV7-2
CDR3nt: TGTGCCAGCAGCGCGACCTCGGGGCCTATGGGCTACGAGCAGTACTTC
CDR3aa: CASSATSGPMGYEQYF

d_gene: -
abundance: -
j_gene: TRBJ2-5
v_gene: TRBV19
CDR3nt: TGTGCCAGTAGTATAGGCTCCGCGGAGACCCAGTACTTC
CDR3aa: CASSIGSAETQYF

d_gene: -
abundance: few
j_gene: TRBJ1-5
v_gene: TRBV29-1
CDR3nt: TGCAGCGTTGTTCTTACGAACGATCAGCCCCAGCATTTT
CDR3aa: CSVVLTNDQPQHF

d_gene: -
abundance: -
j_gene: TRBJ1-6
v_gene: TRBV7-9
CDR3nt: TGTGCCAGCAGCTTAGAAGATTCACCCCTCCACTTT
CDR3aa: CASSLEDSPLHF

d_gene: -
abundance: -
j_gene: TRBJ2-7
v_gene: TRBV30
CDR3nt: TGTGCCTGGAGTAGCGCCTCACTCGGGGAGCAGTACTTC
CDR3aa: CAWSSASLGEQYF

d_gene: -
abundance: few
j_gene: TRBJ2-3
v_gene: TRBV18
CDR3nt: TGTGCCAGCTCACCAGCAGATACGCAGTATTTT
CDR3aa: CASSPADTQYF

d_gene: -
abundance: -
j_gene: TRBJ1-5
v_gene: TRBV21-1
CDR3nt: TGTGCCAGCACCCAAAGGGGGCGGCTGGGCAATCAGCCCCAGCATTTT
CDR3aa: CASTQRGRLGNQPQHF

d_gene: -
abundance: -
j_gene: TRBJ1-5
v_gene: TRBV7-6
CDR3nt: TGTGCCAGCAGCTTAGAGGGGGGCATGAGCAATCAGCCCCAGCATTTT
CDR3aa: CASSLEGGMSNQPQHF

d_gene: -
abundance: -
j_gene: TRBJ1-3
v_gene: TRBV15
CDR3nt: TGTGCCACCAGCAGCGTCCCGGCAGCTGGAAACACCATATATTTT
CDR3aa: CATSSVPAAGNTIYF

d_gene: -
abundance: -
j_gene: TRBJ1-2
v_gene: TRBV14
CDR3nt: TGTGCCAGCAGCCAGGTCGGTGCCTATGGCTACACCTTC
CDR3aa: CASSQVGAYGYTF

d_gene: -
abundance: few
j_gene: TRBJ2-5
v_gene: TRBV30
CDR3nt: TGTGCCTGGAGTCCTCGGACCGGAGGGGCCCAGTACTTC
CDR3aa: CAWSPRTGGAQYF

d_gene: -
abundance: -
j_gene: TRBJ2-4
v_gene: TRBV9
CDR3nt: TGTGCCAGCAGCCCGACAGCATTTCTAGCCAAAAACATTCAGTACTTC
CDR3aa: CASSPTAFLAKNIQYF

d_gene: TRBD1
abundance: -
j_gene: TRBJ2-7
v_gene: TRBV25-1
CDR3nt: TGTGCCAGCAGTGACATGACAGGGCCCTACGAGCAGTACTTC
CDR3aa: CASSDMTGPYEQYF

d_gene: -
abundance: -
j_gene: TRBJ2-5
v_gene: TRBV14
CDR3nt: TGTGCCAGCAGCCAAGATTGGACGGAGACCCAGTACTTC
CDR3aa: CASSQDWTETQYF

d_gene: -
abundance: -
j_gene: TRBJ1-2
v_gene: TRBV29-1
CDR3nt: TGCAGCGTTGGATCTAACTATGGCTACACCTTC
CDR3aa: CSVGSNYGYTF

d_gene: TRBD2
abundance: -
j_gene: TRBJ2-7
v_gene: TRBV7-2
CDR3nt: TGTGCCAGCAGCAGGAAGACTAGCGGGGGAGGCCACGAGCAGTACTTC
CDR3aa: CASSRKTSGGGHEQYF

d_gene: TRBD2
abundance: few
j_gene: TRBJ2-3
v_gene: TRBV5-4
CDR3nt: TGTGCCAGCAGCTCTAAGACTAGCGGGGGCACAGATACGCAGTATTTT
CDR3aa: CASSSKTSGGTDTQYF

d_gene: -
abundance: once
j_gene: TRBJ2-7
v_gene: TRBV11-2
CDR3nt: TGTGCCAGCAGCTTGTACGGGGAGCAGTACTTC
CDR3aa: CASSLYGEQYF

d_gene: -
abundance: -
j_gene: TRBJ1-1
v_gene: TRBV30
CDR3nt: TGTGCCTGGAGTCGACAGACGAACACTGAAGCTTTCTTT
CDR3aa: CAWSRQTNTEAFF

d_gene: -
abundance: -
j_gene: TRBJ2-3
v_gene: TRBV29-1
CDR3nt: TGCAGCGTCGCCACGCAGTATTTT
CDR3aa: CSVATQYF

d_gene: -
abundance: -
j_gene: TRBJ2-7
v_gene: TRBV7-9
CDR3nt: TGTGCCAGCAGCTTACCCGGGGCCTGGGGCGAGCAGTACTTC
CDR3aa: CASSLPGAWGEQYF

d_gene: TRBD1
abundance: -
j_gene: TRBJ2-7
v_gene: TRBV7-2
CDR3nt: TGTGCCAGCAGCTTTACCGGGACAGGGGTCGAGCAGTACTTC
CDR3aa: CASSFTGTGVEQYF

d_gene: -
abundance: few
j_gene: TRBJ1-4
v_gene: TRBV30
CDR3nt: TGTGCCTTTAGGACGGGAGTAAAACTGTTTTTT
CDR3aa: CAFRTGVKLFF

d_gene: -
abundance: -
j_gene: TRBJ2-6
v_gene: TRBV4-3
CDR3nt: TGCGCCAGCAGCCATCCAATCAAAAGTGGGGCCAACGTCCTGACTTTC
CDR3aa: CASSHPIKSGANVLTF

d_gene: TRBD1
abundance: -
j_gene: TRBJ2-7
v_gene: TRBV29-1
CDR3nt: TGCAGCGCTTTGGACAGGGAGGCCTACGAGCAGTACTTC
CDR3aa: CSALDREAYEQYF

d_gene: -
abundance: -
j_gene: TRBJ2-7
v_gene: TRBV14
CDR3nt: TGTGCCAGCAGCCAGAGGGGCAGGGCCTACGAGCAGTACTTC
CDR3aa: CASSQRGRAYEQYF

d_gene: TRBD1
abundance: -
j_gene: TRBJ2-1
v_gene: TRBV7-9
CDR3nt: TGTGCCAGCAGCTTACTGGAACAGGGGGATGAGCAGTTCTTC
CDR3aa: CASSLLEQGDEQFF

d_gene: -
abundance: -
j_gene: TRBJ2-7
v_gene: TRBV27
CDR3nt: TGTGCCAGCAGTCCCAGGGACCTTACTTCCTACGAGCAGTACTTC
CDR3aa: CASSPRDLTSYEQYF

d_gene: TRBD1
abundance: -
j_gene: TRBJ1-2
v_gene: TRBV7-2
CDR3nt: TGTGCCAGCAGCCTATCCGGGACAGGGTTTATCTATGGCTACACCTTC
CDR3aa: CASSLSGTGFIYGYTF

d_gene: -
abundance: -
j_gene: TRBJ2-6
v_gene: TRBV11-2
CDR3nt: TGTGCCAGCAGACATTGGACCAACGTCCTGACTTTC
CDR3aa: CASRHWTNVLTF

d_gene: -
abundance: few
j_gene: TRBJ2-5
v_gene: TRBV25-1
CDR3nt: TGTGCCAGCAGCCCCGGAGTTCTGGAGACCCAGTACTTC
CDR3aa: CASSPGVLETQYF

d_gene: TRBD1
abundance: -
j_gene: TRBJ2-3
v_gene: TRBV5-4
CDR3nt: TGTGCCAGCAGCTGGGGCGACAGGGTGGATACGCAGTATTTT
CDR3aa: CASSWGDRVDTQYF

d_gene: -
abundance: -
j_gene: TRBJ2-5
v_gene: TRBV4-1
CDR3nt: TGCGCCAGCAGCCAAGGGATCCCCCTGGGACGGGGACAAGAGACCCAGTACTTC
CDR3aa: CASSQGIPLGRGQETQYF